This TCR beta chain was recovered during a study of T-cell memory formation after mild COVID-19. Study as a whole: Largely, the TCR clusters proved donor specific.

V shed 3 bases and J shed 1 base, with 7 bases lying between them. The CDR3 consists of 13 residues. Comment on this clonotype: Its specificity is unknown.

Findings and caveats of the study: Clones contracting across day 15 to 85 had a balanced CD4/CD8 profile; later expanding clones leaned CD4+. Researchers could not confirm that second-wave clones peaking on day 37 targeted SARS-CoV-2. Clones that contracted clustered mainly in CM and EM if CD4+ and in EMRA if CD8+.

Each CDR3 protein gets one entry after TCRdb re-called the 5' RACE reads with MiXCR. The profile shows 550,000 to 600,000 distinct CDR3 sequences, 17% of them singletons. Sequenced sample: PBMCs or a T cell subset sorted from them (not recorded which). V usage is TRBV12-3 or TRBV12-4 and J usage is TRBJ2-7; D is unclear. The clonotype was recovered from an adult woman who had mild COVID-19 (a few samples of this study predate the infection). Cell type and time point are not known. This CDR3 reads CASSFGLSYEQYF. In DNA form, the CDR3 reads TGTGCCAGCAGTTTTGGGCTATCCTACGAGCAGTACTTC.